The 21 T cell receptor beta chains listed next were all sequenced from one sample in a study of blood T cell repertoires in COVID-19. The protocol was immunoSEQ multiplex PCR, while the TCRdb copy is restricted to in-frame clones and leaves out a portion. The table has 150,000 to 160,000 clones, approximately 92% seen once. The sample taken for sequencing was peripheral blood. The source of these receptors is a woman aged 40 to 49 with acute or convalescent COVID-19.

The chain employs TRBV6-5 and TRBJ1-5; D is unresolved. The germline V gene encodes CDR1 MNHEY and CDR2 SVGAGI. The CDR3 sequence is 14 residues long. V lost 5 bases to trimming and J lost 5 bases, with 13 bases between them. Here the CDR3 DNA reads TGTGCCAGCAGTCTCTTGAACAGTTATCAGCCCCAGCATTTT. This encodes CASSLLNSYQPQHF.

The count of this clone is one. The V and J genes are TRBV19 and TRBJ2-3; TRBD1 aligns across 9 bases. The CDR3 has 13 amino acids. Germline CDR1 and CDR2: LNHDA and SQIVND (reference sequence). V gave up 10 bases and J gave up 2 bases; unmatched junction bases: 4. The CDR3 region is CATQQGATDTQYF. The CDR3 DNA follows: TGTGCCACTCAACAGGGGGCCACAGATACGCAGTATTTT. The full variable domain, in which reference TRBV19 and TRBJ2-3 provide the parts outside the CDR3, is DGGITQSPKYLFRKEGQNVTLSCEQNLNHDAMYWYRQDPGQGLRLIYYSQIVNDFQKGDIAEGYSVSREKKESFPLTVTSAQKNPTAFYLCATQQGATDTQYFGPGTRLTVL.

This chain joins TRBV9 and TRBJ2-2, with D possibly TRBD1 on 5 matching bases. The ends were cut back, 4 bases at V and 5 bases at J, with 15 bases in the middle. From germline, CDR1 is SGDLS and CDR2 YYNGEE. There are 15 residues in the CDR3. The CDR3, as DNA: TGTGCCAGCAGCCCCTCAGGGTCTACGACCGGGGAGCTGTTTTTT. It specifies CASSPSGSTTGELFF.

The count of this clone is one. J is TRBJ1-4 and V is TRBV5-5; D perhaps matches TRBD1 (5 bases). V was clipped by 4 bases and J by 8 bases, with 15 bases between them. The CDR3 has 14 residues. Germline CDR1 reads SGHKS; CDR2 reads YYEKEE (reference sequence). The CDR3 reads CASSHGQGREKLFF. As DNA, the CDR3 is TGTGCCAGCAGCCACGGGCAGGGTCGGGAAAAACTGTTTTTT.

This rearrangement joins TRBV4-1 to TRBJ2-5; the match to TRBD1 covers 9 bases. The CDR3 is 15 residues long. Germline V gene sequence: CDR1 MGHRA, CDR2 YSYEKL. V was clipped by 4 bases and J by 4 bases; unmatched bases: 7. The chain's CDR3 is CASSRTPGQGETQYF. The CDR3 DNA reads as TGCGCCAGCAGCCGAACTCCGGGACAGGGAGAGACCCAGTACTTC.

The chain is built from TRBV19 and TRBJ2-7, with a possible D match to TRBD1 (5 bases). Germline CDR1 and CDR2: LNHDA and SQIVND (reference sequence). Trimming stripped 8 bases from V and 5 bases from J, with 22 bases between. The CDR3 runs to 15 residues. DNA of the CDR3: TGTGCCAGTGGCCCACAGGACAACCTTTTCCACGAGCAGTACTTC. Protein product: CASGPQDNLFHEQYF.

This chain joins TRBV10-2 and TRBJ1-2; D is possibly TRBD1 (5 bases). V was shortened by 3 bases and J by 2 bases, with 13 bases between the two germline ends. This CDR3 region has 15 residues. Per the germline V gene, CDR1 is WSHSY and CDR2 is SAAADI. CDR3 DNA sequence: TGCGCCAGCAGTGAAGCGGGGGGATTCAACTATGGCTACACCTTC. Translated: CASSEAGGFNYGYTF.

This chain connects TRBV19 to TRBJ2-7; 7 bases fit TRBD1. The V gene end was trimmed by 4 bases and the J gene end by 5 bases; junction bases not matched to a gene: 14. The CDR3 has 16 amino acids. In germline, CDR1 is LNHDA, CDR2 SQIVND (reference sequence). The CDR3 loop reads CASSTSQRTGRDEQYF. The CDR3, as DNA: TGTGCCAGTAGTACTTCGCAGAGGACAGGCAGAGACGAGCAGTACTTC.

The chain uses TRBV6-5 and TRBJ1-1; 7 bases are a match to TRBD1. Germline trimming cut 4 bases from V and 2 bases from J; bases unmatched to any gene: 7. CDR1 is MNHEY, CDR2 SVGAGI, per germline. The CDR3 extends over 15 amino acids. The CDR3 loop is CASSSGQNRNTEAFF. CDR3 nucleotide sequence: TGTGCCAGCAGTTCGGGACAGAATAGAAACACTGAAGCTTTCTTT.

The V gene is TRBV2, the J gene TRBJ1-4; D gene unclear. The CDR3 covers 17 residues. CDR1 is SNHLY and CDR2 is FYNNEI in the germline V gene. V lost 5 bases and J lost 3, with 19 bases in between. The CDR3 region is CASSNHEEAAANEKLFF. In nucleotides, the CDR3 is TGTGCCAGCAGTAACCACGAAGAGGCAGCTGCTAATGAAAAACTGTTTTTT.

V gene TRBV24-1 combines with J gene TRBJ2-2, with TRBD2 matching over 10 bases. Germline lookup yields CDR1 KGHDR and CDR2 SFDVKD. V lost 0 bases and J lost 1; bases outside the gene matches: 10. This CDR3 is built from 20 residues. The CDR3 reads CATSDLGNSGREWNTGELFF. As DNA, the CDR3 is TGTGCCACCAGTGATTTGGGAAACAGCGGGAGGGAATGGAACACCGGGGAGCTGTTTTTT.

J is TRBJ2-7 and V is TRBV6-5; TRBD1 is a possible D gene (6 bases). V lost 4 bases and J lost 5, with 9 bases in between. The CDR3 runs to 12 residues. The germline CDR1 and CDR2 sequences are MNHEY and SVGAGI. CDR3 coding DNA: TGTGCCAGCAGTTCACAGGGCGACGAGCAGTACTTC. This translates into CASSSQGDEQYF.

The chain links TRBV27 to TRBJ2-7; maybe TRBD1 (6 bases). From germline, CDR1 is MNHEY and CDR2 SMNVEV (reference sequence). The length of the CDR3 is 15 residues. Deletions cut 3 bases from V and 2 bases from J, with 14 bases between. Here the CDR3 reads CASSFRDILPYEQYF. As DNA, the CDR3 is TGTGCCAGCAGTTTCCGGGACATCCTTCCCTACGAGCAGTACTTC.

This clone has a single count. The genes are TRBV6-2 or TRBV6-3 and TRBJ2-1; 8 positions agree with TRBD2. The CDR3 spans 16 residues. CDR1 and CDR2 (germline): MNHEY, SVGEGT. The V gene end was trimmed by 5 bases and the J gene end by 0 bases; junction bases not matched to a gene: 6. The CDR3 sequence: CASSRTSTSSYNEQFF. CDR3 bases: TGTGCCAGCAGTCGGACTAGCACGAGCTCCTACAATGAGCAGTTCTTC.

This chain links TRBV19 with TRBJ2-1; 14 nucleotides agree with TRBD2. The CDR3 contains 17 residues. Germline V gives CDR1 LNHDA, CDR2 SQIVND (reference sequence). The junction had 5 bases not matched to a gene; V was cut back by 4 bases and J by 3 bases. The CDR3 DNA reads TGTGCCAGTAGTAAAGGGACTAGCGGGAGTAACTACAATGAGCAGTTCTTC. Its translation is CASSKGTSGSNYNEQFF.

This chain connects TRBV29-1 to TRBJ2-1; the match to TRBD1 covers 7 bases. The CDR3 runs 15 residues. Germline assignment: CDR1 SQVTM and CDR2 ANQGSEA. Trimming cost V 2 bases and J 7 bases; bases outside gene matches: 11. CDR3 amino acids: CSVESGTVATNEQFF. In nucleotides, the CDR3 is TGCAGCGTTGAATCCGGGACAGTCGCCACGAATGAGCAGTTCTTC.

The J gene is TRBJ2-7, the V gene TRBV11-1; D is perhaps TRBD2 (5 bases). Germline V gives CDR1 SGHAT, CDR2 FQDESV (reference sequence). The V end was cut by 5 bases, the J end by 6 bases, with 20 bases between. The CDR3 contains 15 residues. The CDR3 DNA reads TGTGCCAGCAGCCACACCCTCCGGGATGGGTTCGAGCAGTACTTC. Amino acids: CASSHTLRDGFEQYF.

On this clone itself: This same CDR3 is encoded by further DNA sequences in the sample. The chain carries TRBV28 and TRBJ2-7, with 8 bases aligning to TRBD1. V shed 4 bases, J shed 3 bases, and the junction held 2 bases outside the gene matches. This CDR3 is 13 amino acids long. CDR1 MDHEN and CDR2 SYDVKM come from the germline V gene. In DNA, the CDR3 is TGTGCCAGCAGTTCAGGACAGGGCTACGAGCAGTACTTC. It encodes CASSSGQGYEQYF.

This sequence joins TRBV5-1 and TRBJ2-1; 8 bases line up with TRBD1. The CDR3 contains 14 residues. The V and J ends lost 0 bases and 8 bases, in that order; junction bases with no gene match: 4. Germline values: CDR1 SGHRS, CDR2 YFSETQ. CDR3 amino acids: CASSLEGQAYEQFF. CDR3 coding DNA: TGCGCCAGCAGCTTGGAGGGACAGGCATATGAGCAGTTCTTC.

The rearrangement joins TRBV5-1 to TRBJ2-1; 7 bases are shared with TRBD1. With V trimmed by 0 bases and J by 7 bases, 10 bases remained unmatched. The germline CDR1 and CDR2 sequences are SGHRS and YFSETQ. The CDR3 runs to 16 residues. For the CDR3, the DNA is TGCGCCAGCAGCTTGGAAGCTGGCAGGGGGAAAAATGAGCAGTTCTTC. As protein: CASSLEAGRGKNEQFF.

V is TRBV19 and J is TRBJ1-1; no reliable D call. Per germline, CDR1 LNHDA and CDR2 SQIVND (reference sequence). The CDR3 has 13 amino acids. Trimming stripped 1 base from V and 8 bases from J, with 11 bases between. In nucleotides, the CDR3 is TGTGCCAGTAGTATAGGCGGTGGGTACGAAGCTTTCTTT. This encodes CASSIGGGYEAFF.